The entry below describes one TCR beta chain. Its recognized antigen is unknown. The input lacks base qualities; no much larger clone sits a single base away. Enrolling through a virtual design, the prospective study's participants ranged in age from about 18 to 89 years and lived across roughly 24 United States geographic areas. Cohort assignment in the prospective study relied on participant-reported clinical history from a screening survey and a study questionnaire. In the prospective study, mobile phlebotomists collected whole blood, serum and a nasopharyngeal or oropharyngeal swab from each participant. Over a 2-month period, participants in the prospective study had the option of providing additional blood draws and questionnaires. Prospective study blood samples were shipped either frozen or at room temperature before DNA extraction. The data were obtained in a study of blood T cell repertoires in COVID-19 (dated by TCRdb to 2018 to 2020). Concerning the study at large: Samples covering the acute and convalescent phases of COVID-19 were provided by collaborators in the United States, Italy and Spain. The dataset comprised deeply sampled blood TCRbeta repertoires from subjects exposed to, actively infected with, or recovered from COVID-19. Where available, HLA class I and class II types were obtained from metadata supplied by the sample provider rather than from assay-based typing. A de-identified subject ID, COVID-19 status, age in years and sex were almost always included in the sample metadata. The repertoires were released in a freely available public database meant as a resource for research on the immune response to SARS-CoV-2. Samples came from the ongoing ImmuneRACE study (first 160 participants) plus 1,254 subjects from 6 global collaborators. The material from the prospective study consisted of cDNA or gDNA derived from T cells, B-cell-depleted T cells, or PBMCs.

Taken from cysteine to phenylalanine, the CDR3 has 14 residues. The only DNA kept is the CDR3, 42 bases in frame from the first base. The trim is 5 bases for V and 1 base for J, with a gap of 11 bases between the germline ends. Per the germline V gene, MNHEY is the CDR1 and SVGAGI is the CDR2. TCRbeta CDR3 regions were amplified from genomic DNA by means of the immunoSEQ Assay, a bias-controlled multiplex PCR. For the original study's pipeline: The number of nucleated cells in each sample was estimated from the amplification of reference gene primers within the assay. Sequence reads were collapsed and filtered to measure the absolute abundance of every unique TCRbeta CDR3 rearrangement. Productive Simpson clonality was computed per sample as the square root of Simpson's diversity index over productive rearrangements. TCRdb re-hosts the immuneACCESS table, in-frame sequences only. Its copies lack some clones; in the studies checked, an unresolved V gene accounts for under half of them, and the cause for the rest is not known. V and J calls and clone size are given by that table; D and trimming were obtained from the DNA. Within this sample are approximately 240,000 clones, with about nine tenths of them counted one time only. The top ten constitute about 6% of the sample.

On the study overall, not on this receptor specifically: How much clinical and demographic metadata was included differed by source and by participant, and the metadata was provided uncurated.

The clonotype was recovered from a woman between 25 and 40 years old with acute COVID-19. The chain employs TRBV6-5 and TRBJ1-1, with the D gene call left open. Sequencing was performed on PBMCs or T cells enriched from blood (not recorded which). In nucleotide form, the sequence is TGTGCCAGCAGTATACAGTATTCGAACACTGAAGCTTTCTTT. It translates to CASSIQYSNTEAFF.